One sample yielded the 25 T cell receptor beta chains listed below, sequenced in a study of shared clonotypes between healthy human individuals (dated by TCRdb to 2019 to 2021). The protocol used for the library was the immunoSEQ multiplex PCR assay. TCRdb carries this immuneACCESS record with in-frame sequences only. Its versions omit some clonotypes, under half of them owing to an unresolved V gene in the studies checked, with the rest unexplained. The sample table shows roughly 1 million clones, and approximately 70% are seen once. Roughly 1.5% of the sample comes from the top ten. Sequenced input: memory CD4+ T cells sorted from blood. Explained via the paper, the cell subset or site label denotes: CD45RA-negative fraction. These receptors all stem from a man in his late teens or twenties in good health.

The gene calls are TRBV5-8 and TRBJ1-1; possibly TRBD1 for D (5 bases). The CDR3 is 12 residues long. Germline V lookup: CDR1 SGHTS, CDR2 YDEGEE. The V and J ends lost 5 bases and 7 bases respectively, with 12 bases between them. The CDR3 reads CASRFRVNEAFF. Written as DNA, the CDR3 is TGTGCCAGCAGGTTCAGGGTGAATGAAGCTTTCTTT.

V usage is TRBV30 and J usage is TRBJ2-2; TRBD1 is a possible D gene (7 bases). Germline V gene sequence: CDR1 GTSNPN, CDR2 SVGIG (reference sequence). This CDR3 is built from 14 residues. Trimming took off 1 base at V and 4 bases at J, with 10 bases between the two ends. CDR3 amino acids: CAWSAGGSTGELFF. As DNA, the CDR3 is TGTGCCTGGAGTGCAGGGGGGAGCACCGGGGAGCTGTTTTTT. Variable domain in full (rest from reference TRBV30 and TRBJ2-2): SQTIHQWPATLVQPVGSPLSLECTVEGTSNPNLYWYRQAAGRGLQLLFYSVGIGQISSEVPQNLSASRPQDRQFILSSKKLLLSDSGFYLCAWSAGGSTGELFFGEGSRLTVL.

The chain links TRBV2 to TRBJ2-1, with 8 bases aligning to TRBD2. The V gene's germline CDR1 is SNHLY and CDR2 FYNNEI. The CDR3 totals 15 residues. Germline trimming cut 6 bases from V and 9 bases from J; bases unmatched to any gene: 13. The DNA of the CDR3 is TGTGCCAGCAGCCGCACTAGCGGATCCAAGGGTGAGCAGTTCTTC. Protein sequence: CASSRTSGSKGEQFF.

The chain couples TRBV5-6 to TRBJ1-3, with D unresolved. V lost 3 bases and J lost 4, with 17 bases in between. CDR3 length: 16 amino acids. Germline V gene data show CDR1 as SGHDT and CDR2 as YYEEEE. CDR3 amino acids: CASSSTSGPGGNTIYF. The CDR3 coding sequence is TGTGCCAGCAGCTCAACTAGCGGGCCGGGCGGAAACACCATATATTTT.

This clone was seen a handful of times. The junction departs from the called germline gene at one end, perhaps through a read error. This chain links TRBV7-7 with TRBJ2-5, with D perhaps matching TRBD2 (6 bases). Per germline, CDR1 SSHAT and CDR2 FNYEAQ (reference sequence). The CDR3 covers 15 residues. CDR3 amino acids: CASSLDGTWGETQYF. As DNA, the CDR3 is TGTGCTAGCAGCTTAGATGGGACTTGGGGAGAGACCCAGTACTTC.

CDR3 coding DNA: TGTGCCAGCAGCTCCCCTCGAATGACAGGGGTCTTGGCTGGAAACACCATATATTTT. It translates to CASSSPRMTGVLAGNTIYF. The chain carries TRBV7-9 and TRBJ1-3, with 8 bases lining up with TRBD1. This CDR3 region has 19 residues. Germline trimming cut 4 bases from V and 2 bases from J; bases unmatched to any gene: 16. Germline V gene sequence: CDR1 SEHNR, CDR2 FQNEAQ (reference sequence).

Turning to this clone: One end of the junction does not line up with germline, which may come from a read error. The genes are TRBV5-1 and TRBJ1-6; D remains unclear. Per germline, CDR1 SGHRS and CDR2 YFSETQ. The CDR3 has 15 residues. CDR3 region: CASSRESSYNSPPHF. CDR3 coding DNA: TGCGCCAGCAGTCGGGAGAGCTCCTATAATTCACCCCCCCACTTT.

The rearrangement joins TRBV6-5 to TRBJ1-1, with no clear D. This CDR3 contains 14 residues. CDR1 is MNHEY and CDR2 is SVGAGI in the germline V gene. The ends were cut back, 4 bases at V and 5 bases at J, with 14 bases in the middle. The CDR3 DNA sequence: TGTGCCAGCAGTTTGCTAGGAACGGGTACTGAAGCTTTCTTT. This sequence encodes CASSLLGTGTEAFF.

The chain recombines TRBV5-7 with TRBJ1-3; D might be TRBD1 (6 bases). TRBV5-7 is identified as an open reading frame with a role that is uncertain. The CDR3 sequence is 14 residues long. The germline V and J ends were trimmed by 2 bases and 4 bases, with 10 bases remaining between them. CDR3 residues: CASSFDRSGNTIYF. CDR3 nucleotide sequence: TGTGCCAGCAGCTTCGACAGGTCCGGAAACACCATATATTTT.

The chain is built from TRBV30 and TRBJ2-5, with D possibly matching TRBD2 (6 bases). Germline assignment: CDR1 GTSNPN and CDR2 SVGIG (reference sequence). V was pared by 4 bases and J by 6 bases, with 12 bases between. The CDR3 runs 12 residues. As DNA, the CDR3 is TGTGCCTGGACAGCAGGAGGGAAGACCCAGTACTTC. Its protein is CAWTAGGKTQYF.

The chain has TRBV19 and TRBJ1-4; no definite D call. The CDR3 is 14 amino acids. With 1 base removed from V and 7 bases from J, the gap between germline ends came to 10 bases. CDR1 is LNHDA and CDR2 is SQIVND in the germline V gene (reference sequence). Here the CDR3 reads CASSIVGVSEKLFF. The CDR3 region has the DNA TGTGCCAGTAGTATAGTCGGGGTTAGTGAAAAACTGTTTTTT.

The chain joins TRBV5-1 to TRBJ2-7, with D maybe TRBD1 (6 bases). CDR3 size: 15 residues. V was pared by 1 base and J by 0 bases, with 11 bases between. CDR1 and CDR2 from the germline V gene are SGHRS and YFSETQ. This CDR3 reads CASSLRTATSYEQYF. The CDR3 region has the DNA TGCGCCAGCAGCTTGCGGACAGCCACCTCCTACGAGCAGTACTTC.

The gene calls are TRBV28 and TRBJ1-2; D not resolved. V dropped 5 bases and J dropped 2 bases, with 15 bases sitting between them. Germline loops: CDR1 MDHEN, CDR2 SYDVKM. This CDR3 region has 15 residues. Written as DNA, the CDR3 is TGTGCCAGCAGTCTGACAACGGCGGGGAACTATGGCTACACCTTC. Encoded protein: CASSLTTAGNYGYTF.

V and J are TRBV4-3 and TRBJ2-1; no clear D. CDR1 is LGHNA, CDR2 YSLEER, per germline. The CDR3 extends over 14 amino acids. V dropped 4 bases and J dropped 6 bases, with 13 bases sitting between them. Here the CDR3 DNA reads TGCGCCAGCAGCCTAACCCGACAAAGCAATGAGCAGTTCTTC. Its protein product is CASSLTRQSNEQFF.

The chain links TRBV7-9 to TRBJ2-3; tentative D call: TRBD1 (5 bases). The CDR3 contains 17 residues. Trimming took 3 bases from V and 5 from J, leaving 21 bases between them. Per the germline V gene, CDR1 is SEHNR and CDR2 is FQNEAQ (reference sequence). The CDR3 sequence is CASSFRSDGGAGDTQYF. As DNA, the CDR3 is TGTGCCAGCAGCTTTAGGTCGGACGGTGGGGCAGGAGATACGCAGTATTTT.

This chain connects TRBV10-3 to TRBJ1-2; 8 bases are a match to TRBD1. The CDR3 sequence is 15 residues long. CDR1 and CDR2 from the germline V gene are ENHRY and SYGVKD. V dropped 2 bases and J dropped 0; count of bases not matched to a gene: 2. The CDR3 DNA sequence: TGTGCCATCAGTGAGACAGGGGGAGCTAACTATGGCTACACCTTC. It is translated as CAISETGGANYGYTF.

The chain carries TRBV19 and TRBJ2-3; D is perhaps TRBD1 or TRBD2 (6 bases each). CDR3 size: 16 residues. The V gene lost 6 bases and the J gene lost 5 bases, with 21 bases spanning the gap. Per the germline V gene, CDR1 is LNHDA and CDR2 is SQIVND (reference sequence). The CDR3 reads CASRGTSWGAVDTQYF. Here the CDR3 DNA reads TGTGCCAGTAGAGGCACGTCGTGGGGGGCTGTAGATACGCAGTATTTT.

This clone appeared a few times. This rearrangement joins TRBV20-1 to TRBJ2-3; tentatively, D is TRBD2 (6 bases). Per germline, CDR1 DFQATT and CDR2 SNEGSKA (reference sequence). The CDR3 is made up of 11 amino acids. CDR3 bases: TGCACTGGGGAGGTGGGAGATACGCAGTATTTT. Residues: CTGEVGDTQYF.

This chain uses TRBV10-2 with TRBJ1-6, with D possibly being TRBD1 (6 bases). V lost 6 bases and J 8 bases, leaving 26 bases between the germline ends. The CDR3 loop spans 18 amino acids. The germline V gene has CDR1 WSHSY and CDR2 SAAADI. CDR3 coding DNA: TGCGCCAGCAGGAAGGACAGAAAGAGTAGGGGTAACTATTCACCCCTCCACTTT. It yields the protein CASRKDRKSRGNYSPLHF.

As regards this clone: Other DNA sequences of this sample code for an identical CDR3. This rearrangement joins TRBV19 to TRBJ1-1; D is perhaps TRBD1 (5 bases). CDR3 size: 15 residues. Germline V CDR1 and CDR2: LNHDA, SQIVND (reference sequence). V was cut by 3 bases and J by 1 base, with 12 bases left in between. The CDR3 coding sequence is TGTGCCAGTAGTATCTTGGGGGGGACGAACACTGAAGCTTTCTTT. This encodes CASSILGGTNTEAFF.

The J gene is TRBJ2-2, the V gene TRBV19; D is possibly TRBD2 (5 bases). The germline CDR1 and CDR2 sequences are LNHDA and SQIVND (reference sequence). Trimming removed 5 bases from V and 3 bases from J, with 10 bases in between. CDR3 length: 14 residues. The CDR3: CASSEGFYTGELFF. Here the CDR3 DNA reads TGTGCCAGTAGTGAGGGATTTTACACCGGGGAGCTGTTTTTT.

This clone occurred once. The chain has TRBV10-2 and TRBJ2-2; TRBD1 aligns across 8 bases. Germline V lookup: CDR1 WSHSY, CDR2 SAAADI. The CDR3 extends over 14 amino acids. J gave up 3 bases and V 6 bases, and 3 bases lay outside the gene matches. CDR3 sequence reads: CASRKGQDTGELFF. DNA of the CDR3: TGCGCCAGCAGAAAGGGACAGGACACCGGGGAGCTGTTTTTT.

This clone was seen more than once but under ten times. The genes are TRBV4-1 and TRBJ2-5; a weak D match, TRBD2 (5 bases). This CDR3 comprises 15 residues. Trimming pared 4 bases from V and 1 base from J, leaving 13 bases between. The germline gives CDR1 MGHRA, CDR2 YSYEKL. CDR3 amino acids: CASSPGGQAQETQYF. CDR3 coding DNA: TGCGCCAGCAGCCCCGGCGGGCAGGCCCAAGAGACCCAGTACTTC.

The chain uses TRBV5-6 and TRBJ2-7; 7 bases align to TRBD1. Trimming cost V 0 bases and J 3 bases; bases outside gene matches: 3. Germline CDR1 reads SGHDT; CDR2 reads YYEEEE. There are 14 residues in the CDR3. The CDR3 region is CASSLEGTVYEQYF. The CDR3 DNA follows: TGTGCCAGCAGCTTGGAGGGGACAGTCTACGAGCAGTACTTC.

This clone turned up a few times. The chain links TRBV29-1 to TRBJ1-6; TRBD1 might be the D (6 bases). Germline CDR1 SQVTM, CDR2 ANQGSEA. This CDR3 is built from 13 residues. Trimming cost V 6 bases and J 5 bases, with 11 bases left between them. CDR3 sequence reads: CSVRQEHNSPLHF. The CDR3 DNA sequence: TGCAGCGTGAGACAGGAACATAATTCACCCCTCCACTTT.